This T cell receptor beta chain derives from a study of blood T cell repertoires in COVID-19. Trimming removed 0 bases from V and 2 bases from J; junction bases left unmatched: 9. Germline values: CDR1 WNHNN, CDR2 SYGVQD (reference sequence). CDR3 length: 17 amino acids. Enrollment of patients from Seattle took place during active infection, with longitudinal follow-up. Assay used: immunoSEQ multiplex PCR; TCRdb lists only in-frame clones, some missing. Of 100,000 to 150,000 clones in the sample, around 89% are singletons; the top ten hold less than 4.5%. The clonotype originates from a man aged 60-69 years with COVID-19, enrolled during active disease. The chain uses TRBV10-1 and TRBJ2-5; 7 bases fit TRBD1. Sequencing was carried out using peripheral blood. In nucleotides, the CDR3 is TGCGCCAGCAGTGAGTCGAGGGGTAGGGGGCGGCAAGAGACCCAGTACTTC. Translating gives CASSESRGRGRQETQYF.